A few counts support the clone carrying this T cell receptor beta chain. Its antigen is not identified. The data were obtained in a study of cytomegalovirus exposure and HLA in healthy donors. Study information: Earlier findings included some 120 million unique TCR beta sequences obtained from about 179 million T cells. General observations from the study: One cluster of highly shared sequence variants probably arose as a sequencing artifact.

The germline gives CDR1 SEHNR, CDR2 FQNEAQ (reference sequence). The V segment lost 4 bases and the J segment 0 bases; nucleotides outside the gene matches: 6. This CDR3 is 17 amino acids long. The PCR employed 60 Vbeta primers together with 13 Jbeta primers. Sequencing used immunoSEQ multiplex PCR; TCRdb keeps in-frame clones, though not all of them. The table has about 200,000 clones, roughly four fifths seen once; the top ten hold 0.098%. The rearrangement uses TRBV7-9 and TRBJ2-3; 11 bases align to TRBD2. This receptor was taken from a boy younger than 10 in good health and CMV-seronegative. The source material was PBMCs. Here the CDR3 reads CASSYPSGGMSTDTQYF. The CDR3 DNA reads TGTGCCAGCAGCTACCCTAGCGGGGGGATGAGCACAGATACGCAGTATTTT.